This T cell receptor beta chain was sequenced for a study of memory CD4+ T cells and cytomegalovirus serostatus. The sort gate was single viable CD3+CD4+CD8-CD45RO+ cells for memory CD4+ T cells. Assay used: immunoSEQ multiplex PCR; TCRdb lists only in-frame clones, some missing. The sample yields roughly 49,000 clones, 60% to 80% seen once. The receptor was derived from an adult in good health and CMV-seronegative. Sequenced input: memory CD4+ T cells from blood.

This CDR3 reads CASSFGQANSPLHF. The CDR3 region has the DNA TGTGCCAGCAGCTTTGGACAGGCTAATTCACCCCTCCACTTT. The chain links TRBV5-6 to TRBJ1-6; 7 nucleotides line up with TRBD1. The junction had 2 bases not matched to a gene; V was cut back by 2 bases and J by 6 bases. Germline CDR1 SGHDT, CDR2 YYEEEE. This CDR3 contains 14 residues. Together with reference TRBV5-6 and TRBJ1-6, the CDR3 gives the full variable domain: DAGVTQSPTHLIKTRGQQVTLRCSPKSGHDTVSWYQQALGQGPQFIFQYYEEEERQRGNFPDRFSGHQFPNYSSELNVNALLLGDSALYLCASSFGQANSPLHFGNGTRLTVT.